A selection of T cell receptor beta chains follows, all from one sample in a study of shared clonotypes between healthy human individuals. Clones were sequenced by immunoSEQ multiplex PCR, and TCRdb holds only the in-frame ones, with some missing. The table records about 450,000 clones, less than 80% of them present only once. Sample: PBMCs. The receptors here all came from a middle-aged woman in good health. Some clones in this sample may be carry-over from other donors' samples. Both conserved end residues are part of each CDR3. The order of the fields is V gene, J gene, D gene, clone size, CDR3 length, CDR3 DNA, CDR3 protein. D genes are given only for firm matches. Not all rows give a size; the values are once, few, many and, for expanded clones, a class.

>TRBV7-9|TRBJ1-1|-|few|14
TGTGCCAGCAGCTTAGTTGGGGCGGACACTGAAGCTTTCTTT
CASSLVGADTEAFF
>TRBV7-2|TRBJ2-7|-|-|15
TGTGCCAGCAGCAAGAATAGCGGATACGAAGGGGAGCAGTACTTC
CASSKNSGYEGEQYF
>TRBV6-5|TRBJ2-5|TRBD2|-|14
TGTGCCAGCAGTCCCCTCACGGGGGGAGAGACCCAGTACTTC
CASSPLTGGETQYF
>TRBV28|TRBJ2-1|-|-|12
TGTGCCAGCAGGAGCTCCTACAATGAGCAGTTCTTC
CASRSSYNEQFF
>TRBV6-6|TRBJ2-5|TRBD2|-|14
TGTGCCAGCAGTGACCTAGCGGGAGTAGAGACCCAGTACTTC
CASSDLAGVETQYF
>TRBV19|TRBJ2-7|-|-|13
TGTGCCAGTAATTCCGGGAGTAACCACGAGCAGTACTTC
CASNSGSNHEQYF
>TRBV7-2|TRBJ1-5|TRBD1|-|15
TGTGCCAGCAGCCTCCAGGAGAGACAGGGTCAGCCCCAGCATTTT
CASSLQERQGQPQHF
>TRBV29-1|TRBJ1-1|-|few|13
TGCAGCGTTGTATGGGGACGGGACACTGAAGCTTTCTTT
CSVVWGRDTEAFF
>TRBV29-1|TRBJ2-7|-|-|13
TGCAGCGTAAGGGTCTTCTTCTCCTACGAGCAGTACTTC
CSVRVFFSYEQYF
>TRBV7-8|TRBJ2-5|-|-|19
TGTGCCAGCAGCTTAGGCTACAGAATATACTTGCCTAAACAAGAGACCCAGTACTTC
CASSLGYRIYLPKQETQYF
>TRBV19|TRBJ2-7|-|many|16
TGTGCCAGTAGTGACCCGGGACACCGCGGCAGGGACGAGCAGTACTTC
CASSDPGHRGRDEQYF
>TRBV5-1|TRBJ1-1|-|-|15
TGCGCCAGCAGCTTGGTCCCGGGGTACGACACTGAAGCTTTCTTT
CASSLVPGYDTEAFF
>TRBV18|TRBJ1-3|TRBD1|-|15
TGTGCCAGCTCACCTCGGACAGGAATTGGAAACACCATATATTTT
CASSPRTGIGNTIYF
>TRBV5-8|TRBJ1-3|-|-|15
TGTGCCAGCAGCCCGGACCGGGGCTGGGGAAACACCATATATTTT
CASSPDRGWGNTIYF
>TRBV29-1|TRBJ1-3|-|once|14
TGCAGCGTTGAAGGGGGGCTATTTGGAAACACCATATATTTT
CSVEGGLFGNTIYF
>TRBV2|TRBJ1-2|-|few|14
TGTGCCAGGAACGGACAGCCGATGGACTATGGCTACACCTTC
CARNGQPMDYGYTF
>TRBV7-3|TRBJ2-1|TRBD2|-|15
TGTGCCAGCAGCTTAAGGCTAGCGGGAGTATCTGAGCAGTTCTTC
CASSLRLAGVSEQFF
>TRBV7-8|TRBJ2-7|TRBD2|-|18
TGTGCCAGCAGCTTCGGACTAGCGGGAAGAGAGTTATCCTACGAGCAGTACTTC
CASSFGLAGRELSYEQYF
>TRBV7-8|TRBJ1-1|-|-|15
TGTGCCAGCAGCTCGAGCCAAGGGGTGAACGCTGAAGCTTTCTTT
CASSSSQGVNAEAFF
>TRBV6-1|TRBJ1-1|-|-|13
TGTGCCAGCAGTGAAGTCCGACAGAGTGAAGCTTTCTTT
CASSEVRQSEAFF
>TRBV5-4|TRBJ2-1|TRBD2|-|15
TGTGCCAGCAGCTTCGGGACTAGCGGGAGAATTGAGCAGTTCTTC
CASSFGTSGRIEQFF
>TRBV7-2|TRBJ1-2|TRBD1|-|14
TGTGCCAGCAGTCCTGCGGGACAGGCGGGGGGCTACACCTTC
CASSPAGQAGGYTF
>TRBV7-2|TRBJ2-7|TRBD1|-|11
TGTGCCTGGACAGGGGACTACGAGCAGTACTTC
CAWTGDYEQYF
>TRBV29-1|TRBJ2-3|-|-|13
TGCAGCGTTAATCGGGGCCACACAGATACGCAGTATTTT
CSVNRGHTDTQYF
>TRBV4-1|TRBJ2-5|-|-|13
TGCGCCAGCAGCCAAGCACCCCGAGTGACCCAGTACTTC
CASSQAPRVTQYF
>TRBV28|TRBJ1-4|-|-|15
TGTGCCAGCAGTTCCCCAGGGGAGGCGGCTGAAAAACTGTTTTTT
CASSSPGEAAEKLFF
>TRBV6-5|TRBJ1-1|-|-|15
TGTGCCAGCAGTTACGGAGCCGGGGGCGACACTGAAGCTTTCTTT
CASSYGAGGDTEAFF
>TRBV10-3|TRBJ2-1|TRBD2|-|15
TGTGCCATCAGTGATGGGACTAGCGGGAGCGAGGAGCAGTTCTTC
CAISDGTSGSEEQFF
>TRBV6-5|TRBJ2-3|TRBD1|-|15
TGTGCCAGCAGCTGGGACAGGGGGAGCACAGATACGCAGTATTTT
CASSWDRGSTDTQYF
>TRBV28|TRBJ2-7|TRBD2|-|16
TGTGCCAGCAGTACGGGACTAGCGGGAGTTATAAGCGAGCAGTACTTC
CASSTGLAGVISEQYF
>TRBV5-4|TRBJ2-7|-|-|13
TGTGCCAGCAGCCGTGACTATCTCCACGAGCAGTACTTC
CASSRDYLHEQYF
>TRBV7-2|TRBJ2-1|-|once|15
TGTGCCAGCAGCTTAAATGGCGGCTCCTACAATGAGCAGTTCTTC
CASSLNGGSYNEQFF
>TRBV7-9|TRBJ2-5|-|-|15
TGTGCCAGCAGCCGGGGAGAGAGGTTCCAAGAGACCCAGTACTTC
CASSRGERFQETQYF
>TRBV5-4|TRBJ2-1|-|-|15
TGTGCCAGCAGCTTGACAGGAGGCTCCTACAATGAGCAGTTCTTC
CASSLTGGSYNEQFF
>TRBV19|TRBJ2-7|-|-|14
TGTGCCAGTACCCCTTTTGGGGACTCCTACGAGCAGTACTTC
CASTPFGDSYEQYF
>TRBV4-3|TRBJ2-1|-|once|14
TGCGCCAGCAGCCAAGGACCGTACCAGTCCGGGCAGTTCTTC
CASSQGPYQSGQFF
>TRBV6-1|TRBJ2-3|-|-|12
TGTGCCAGCGGGGTTGTGGCAGATACGCAGTATTTT
CASGVVADTQYF
>TRBV4-3|TRBJ2-7|TRBD1|few|16
TGCGCCAGCAGCCAGGCTTACAGGGGTCCCTCCTACGAGCAGTACTTC
CASSQAYRGPSYEQYF
>TRBV7-2|TRBJ1-3|TRBD1|few|15
TGTGCCAGCAGCTTAGAAGGGACAGGGAGCAACACCATATATTTT
CASSLEGTGSNTIYF
>TRBV28|TRBJ2-1|TRBD2|-|20
TGTGCCAGCACCCTGCGAGGTGAACTAGCGGGGTTGGGCTCCTACAATGAGCAGTTCTTC
CASTLRGELAGLGSYNEQFF